This T cell receptor beta chain was sequenced in a study of blood T cell repertoires in COVID-19. Background on the study: The cDNA or gDNA used as material had been derived from T cells, B-cell-depleted T cells, or PBMCs.

In the authors' methods: Estimates of nucleated cell counts were drawn from the amplification of reference gene primers. The method was immunoSEQ multiplex PCR; TCRdb's version includes in-frame clones alone and lacks a portion of them. V, J and clone size were drawn from that table, and D and trimming were deduced from the DNA. The table lists under 200,000 clones, 86% of them singletons, with approximately 7% in the top ten. This clone was recorded once. V trimming: 11 bases; J trimming: 6 bases; junction bases outside the gene matches: 10. In germline, CDR1 is MNHEY, CDR2 SVGAGI. The CDR3 loop spans 14 amino acids.

This clonotype was sampled from a man aged 50 to 59 with active or convalescent COVID-19. J is TRBJ2-4 and V is TRBV6-5; TRBD2 matches at 10 bases. Sequenced: peripheral blood. CDR3 coding DNA: TGTGCCTCGGGGCTAGCGGGGGATCCAAACATTCAGTACTTC. Translated: CASGLAGDPNIQYF.